This T cell receptor (beta chain) was documented in a study of shared clonotypes between healthy human individuals. In the study overall: With ages of 18 to 49, the donors were a couple of women and a few men. General study results and limits: Among donors, the sharing of clonotypes was expected to be influenced by sequencing depth.

Germline V gene lookup returns CDR1 MDHEN and CDR2 SYDVKM. V lost 3 bases and J 3 bases, leaving 15 bases between the germline ends. CDR3 length: 16 residues. This clone appeared a single time. The antigen remains undetermined. Genomic DNA belonging to each subset was distributed in equal measure over several immunoSEQ plates. DNA at about 190 ng, approximately 30,000 T cell genomes, went into sorted-subset replicate PCRs. Method: immunoSEQ multiplex PCR; TCRdb's copy keeps in-frame clones and lacks some. The sample yields under 2.5 million clones, 80% to 95% seen once. Source material: naive CD4+ T cells from PBMCs. Subset noted: CD45RA+ positively selected. The chain combines TRBV28 with TRBJ1-5, with D tentatively TRBD1 (6 bases). This clonotype was sampled from a man between 18 and 29 years old in good health. Some clones in this sample may be carry-over from other donors' samples. CDR3 protein: CASSFEAGVNNQPQHF. In nucleotides, the CDR3 is TGTGCCAGCAGTTTTGAGGCAGGGGTGAACAATCAGCCCCAGCATTTT.